The next 4 T cell receptor beta chains were all read from a single sample in a study of T cell repertoires in cytomegalovirus infection. Via MiXCR, TCRdb re-called the reads, giving one row per CDR3 protein. The table lists about 530,000 distinct CDR3 sequences, less than 30% of them singletons, with about 13% in the top ten. Sequencing used PBMCs. The receptors here all came from a human donor in good health (CMV status not recorded). Some clones in this sample may be carry-over from other donors' samples.

This clonotype was seen many times. The J gene is TRBJ2-5, the V gene TRBV7-2, with D possibly TRBD2 on 6 matching bases. V lost 1 base and J lost 0, with 12 bases in between. Germline CDR1 is SGHTA and CDR2 is FQGNSA. The CDR3 has 16 amino acids. The chain's CDR3 is CASSLGQWDYQETQYF. As DNA, the CDR3 is TGTGCCAGCAGCTTAGGTCAGTGGGACTACCAAGAGACCCAGTACTTC.

The rearrangement uses TRBV6-1 and TRBJ2-5; tentative D call: TRBD1 (5 bases). Germline lookup yields CDR1 MNHNS and CDR2 SASEGT. V was pared by 4 bases and J by 2 bases, with 8 bases between. There are 13 residues in the CDR3. In DNA, the CDR3 is TGTGCCAGCAGTGGACAGACGCAAGAGACCCAGTACTTC. Translated: CASSGQTQETQYF.

This clonotype was observed a handful of times. The V call is TRBV6-2 or TRBV6-3, the J call TRBJ1-5, with D unresolved. Germline CDR1 reads MNHEY; CDR2 reads SVGEGT. The CDR3 covers 14 residues. The ends were cut back, 3 bases at V and 0 bases at J, with 6 bases in the middle. The CDR3 region is CASSYLVSNQPQHF. CDR3 nucleotides: TGTGCCAGCAGTTATCTGGTTAGCAATCAGCCCCAGCATTTT.

The gene calls are TRBV7-9 and TRBJ1-1, with D maybe TRBD1 (5 bases). The CDR3 covers 13 residues. The germline V and J ends were trimmed by 3 bases and 3 bases, with 8 bases remaining between them. Germline V gene lookup returns CDR1 SEHNR and CDR2 FQNEAQ (reference sequence). The DNA of the CDR3 is TGTGCCAGCAGCTTCCCAGGGCACACTGAAGCTTTCTTT. Translated: CASSFPGHTEAFF.